These 32 T cell receptor beta chains came from one sample sequenced in a study of blood T cells in healthy people across ages (dated by TCRdb to between 2014 and 2017). Libraries were built with 5' RACE. Sequenced on an Illumina HiSeq 2500. A second PCR of about 6 to 12 cycles was run with a J-beta primer mix and a sample-barcoded 5' primer. TCRdb ran its own pipeline on the public reads, namely fastp trimming at Q25 and MiXCR clone calling, and kept in-frame beta chains. Identical CDR3 proteins give one entry, which carries the most common genes and DNA. Counted in this sample were about 1.4 million distinct CDR3 sequences; approximately 63% of them appeared once. Of the sample, more than 6% is held by the ten largest clones. Material for sequencing was blood. The receptors stem from a young man in good health.

V gene TRBV7-9 combines with J gene TRBJ1-1; no definite D call. CDR1 is SEHNR, CDR2 FQNEAQ, per germline (reference sequence). Deletions cut 5 bases from V and 10 bases from J, with 14 bases between. The CDR3 consists of 12 residues. The CDR3 nucleotides are TGTGCCAGCAGCCAAGTACGGCAGTCAGCTTTCTTT. Protein sequence: CASSQVRQSAFF.

This clonotype was counted a few times. The V gene is TRBV20-1, the J gene TRBJ2-7; possible D gene TRBD1, 6 bases. Deletions cut 6 bases from V and 4 bases from J, with 16 bases between. There are 13 residues in the CDR3. The germline V gene has CDR1 DFQATT and CDR2 SNEGSKA (reference sequence). The CDR3 region is CSAGLGTKYEQYF. The CDR3 DNA sequence: TGCAGTGCCGGGCTGGGGACAAAATACGAGCAGTACTTC.

DNA of the CDR3: TGTGCCACCAGCAGAGAGGGTGACGGAGAGCAGTACTTC. It specifies CATSREGDGEQYF. The V gene is TRBV15, the J gene TRBJ2-5; D remains unclear. This CDR3 is built from 13 residues. The germline V gene encodes CDR1 LNHNV and CDR2 YYDKDF (reference sequence). Trimming took off 0 bases at V and 11 bases at J, with 13 bases between the two ends.

The chain combines TRBV30 with TRBJ2-7; D possibly corresponds to TRBD2 (6 bases). The germline V gene encodes CDR1 GTSNPN and CDR2 SVGIG (reference sequence). V gave up 4 bases and J gave up 4 bases, with 20 bases separating them. CDR3 length equals 15 residues. CDR3 sequence: CAWTSGTPTSYEQYF. The CDR3 nucleotides are TGTGCCTGGACCTCCGGGACTCCTACCTCTTACGAGCAGTACTTC.

The V and J genes are TRBV7-2 and TRBJ2-3, with TRBD2 matching 10 bases. J was trimmed by 2 bases and V by 3 bases; bases with no gene match: 8. Germline lookup yields CDR1 SGHTA and CDR2 FQGNSA. The CDR3 totals 17 residues. CDR3 region: CASSFLSSGGYTDTQYF. The CDR3 nucleotides are TGTGCCAGCAGCTTCTTATCTAGCGGGGGTTACACAGATACGCAGTATTTT. The variable domain in full, completed from reference TRBV7-2 and TRBJ2-3, reads GAGVSQSPSNKVTEKGKDVELRCDPISGHTALYWYRQSLGQGLEFLIYFQGNSAPDKSGLPSDRFSAERTGGSVSTLTIQRTQQEDSAVYLCASSFLSSGGYTDTQYFGPGTRLTVL.

The V gene is TRBV24-1, the J gene TRBJ2-7, with 7 bases fitting TRBD1. The length of the CDR3 is 13 residues. CDR1 KGHDR and CDR2 SFDVKD come from the germline V gene. J gave up 1 base and V 9 bases, and 5 bases lay outside the gene matches. The CDR3 region is CATGDSRSYEQYF. CDR3 coding DNA: TGTGCCACCGGGGACAGTCGATCCTACGAGCAGTACTTC.

This clonotype was counted between two and nine times. J is TRBJ2-7 and V is TRBV29-1; D may be TRBD2 (5 bases). V was trimmed by 5 bases and J by 5 bases, leaving 7 bases between them. This CDR3 is built from 10 residues. The germline V gene has CDR1 SQVTM and CDR2 ANQGSEA. CDR3 bases: TGCAGCGTTATGAGGGACGAGCAGTACTTC. Translating gives CSVMRDEQYF.

This chain uses TRBV6-6 with TRBJ2-7; 7 bases line up with TRBD1. Germline CDR1 MNHNY, CDR2 SVGAGI (reference sequence). This CDR3 has 15 residues. The ends lost 2 bases at V and 2 bases at J; junction bases unmatched: 6. This chain's CDR3 is CASSYDPGQPYEQYF. The CDR3 DNA sequence: TGTGCCAGCAGTTACGATCCGGGACAGCCCTACGAGCAGTACTTC.

The chain recombines TRBV5-1 with TRBJ2-7, with TRBD2 as a possible D gene (6 bases). The J call may be wrong; the DNA end is better matched by TRBJ2-5. The germline gives CDR1 SGHRS, CDR2 YFSETQ. The CDR3 consists of 14 residues. The CDR3: CASSPGADGETQYF. In nucleotides, the CDR3 is TGCGCCAGCAGCCCGGGAGCCGATGGGGAGACCCAGTACTTC.

The J gene is TRBJ2-1, the V gene TRBV7-2, with 10 bases lining up with TRBD2. The CDR3 is 16 residues long. Germline V gene sequence: CDR1 SGHTA, CDR2 FQGNSA. J gave up 12 bases and V 2 bases, and 13 bases lay outside the gene matches. CDR3 in amino acids: CASSLPAGGLFPGQFF. In DNA form, the CDR3 reads TGTGCCAGCAGCTTACCAGCGGGGGGGCTATTCCCAGGGCAGTTCTTC.

This clonotype was recorded only once. This chain links TRBV20-1 with TRBJ2-1; the D gene is possibly TRBD1 (7 bases). The ends were cut back, 2 bases at V and 4 bases at J, with 18 bases in the middle. In germline, CDR1 is DFQATT, CDR2 SNEGSKA (reference sequence). There are 16 residues in the CDR3. The CDR3 DNA sequence: TGCAGTGCTAGACACGAGGCGGGACAGCAATACAATGAGCAGTTCTTC. It translates to CSARHEAGQQYNEQFF.

The chain has TRBV4-2 and TRBJ1-6; D unclear. V lost 1 base to trimming and J lost 14 bases, with 9 bases between them. Germline CDR1 LGHNA, CDR2 YNFKEQ. This CDR3 region has 12 residues. The CDR3: CASSQVENTLHF. The DNA of the CDR3 is TGTGCCAGCAGCCAAGTAGAGAATACCCTCCACTTT.

The chain is built from TRBV11-1 and TRBJ2-1; TRBD1 aligns across 8 bases. TRBJ2-7 matches the DNA end more closely, so the J call is doubtful. Germline V gives CDR1 SGHAT, CDR2 FQDESV (reference sequence). The CDR3 has 16 residues. Here the CDR3 DNA reads TGTGCCAGCAGCTGGGGGACAGGCTTCTCCTACAATGAGCAGTACTTC. It encodes CASSWGTGFSYNEQYF.

The CDR3: CAISESEVLSNQPQHF. DNA of the CDR3: TGTGCCATCAGTGAGTCGGAGGTCCTTAGCAATCAGCCCCAGCATTTT. The chain joins TRBV10-3 to TRBJ1-5; D gene ambiguous. The germline gives CDR1 ENHRY, CDR2 SYGVKD. The CDR3 spans 16 residues. V was cut by 0 bases and J by 0 bases, with 9 bases left in between.

This clonotype was detected only a few times. J is TRBJ2-7 and V is TRBV4-1, with 8 positions matching TRBD1. This CDR3 contains 15 residues. Per the germline V gene, CDR1 is MGHRA and CDR2 is YSYEKL. V gave up 4 bases and J gave up 3 bases; unmatched junction bases: 8. CDR3 sequence reads: CASSPAGTGYYEQYF. CDR3 DNA sequence: TGCGCCAGCAGCCCCGCCGGGACAGGCTACTACGAGCAGTACTTC.

The genes are TRBV9 and TRBJ2-3; D is possibly TRBD1 (6 bases). From germline, CDR1 is SGDLS and CDR2 YYNGEE. V lost 7 bases, J lost 0 bases, and 9 bases lay in between. CDR3 length: 13 amino acids. The chain's CDR3 is CASRQVSTDTQYF. The CDR3 DNA follows: TGTGCCAGCCGACAGGTTAGCACAGATACGCAGTATTTT.

This chain joins TRBV21-1 and TRBJ2-1. TRBV21-1 constitutes a pseudogene. This CDR3 is 15 amino acids long. As DNA, the CDR3 is TGTGCCAGCAGCAAAGGGACTTTAATTCTCAATGAGCAGTTCTTC. This translates into CASSKGTLILNEQFF.

The chain uses TRBV4-3 and TRBJ2-5; D possibly corresponds to TRBD2 (5 bases). The ends were cut back, 5 bases at V and 4 bases at J, with 17 bases in the middle. This CDR3 contains 15 residues. Germline CDR1 reads LGHNA; CDR2 reads YSLEER. The CDR3 loop reads CASSELTPEGETQYF. CDR3 bases: TGCGCCAGCAGCGAACTGACCCCAGAGGGAGAGACCCAGTACTTC.

In this sample, this clonotype turned up a few times. The J gene is TRBJ2-5, the V gene TRBV12-3 or TRBV12-4; no reliable D call. Trimming stripped 5 bases from V and 5 bases from J, with 9 bases between. The CDR3 runs to 12 residues. CDR3: CASSTLLETQYF. Here the CDR3 DNA reads TGTGCCAGCAGTACTCTGCTGGAGACCCAGTACTTC.

This clonotype was counted only a few times. The chain combines TRBV20-1 with TRBJ2-1; D is uncertain. Germline CDR1 and CDR2: DFQATT and SNEGSKA (reference sequence). Deletions cut 7 bases from V and 1 base from J, with 8 bases between. The CDR3 runs 12 residues. The CDR3 DNA follows: TGCAGTGTTAAGGGTTCCTACAATGAGCAGTTCTTC. Translated: CSVKGSYNEQFF.

The V and J genes are TRBV12-3 or TRBV12-4 and TRBJ1-5; D ambiguous. CDR3 length: 13 amino acids. Trimming took 3 bases from V and 4 from J, leaving 7 bases between them. The CDR3 sequence: CASSFDPNQPQHF. In nucleotides, the CDR3 is TGTGCCAGCAGTTTCGACCCGAATCAGCCCCAGCATTTT.

The rearrangement joins TRBV14 to TRBJ1-1; D gene uncertain. The CDR3 is made up of 16 amino acids. CDR1 is SGHDN and CDR2 is FVKESK in the germline V gene. The ends were cut back, 4 bases at V and 5 bases at J, with 20 bases in the middle. CDR3 residues: CASSPLPTRAGTEAFF. In nucleotides, the CDR3 is TGTGCCAGCAGCCCACTCCCCACAAGGGCGGGAACTGAAGCTTTCTTT.

V gene TRBV15 combines with J gene TRBJ2-1; D is unresolved. The CDR3 sequence is 12 residues long. The V gene lost 5 bases and the J gene lost 9 bases, with 11 bases spanning the gap. Germline V gene sequence: CDR1 LNHNV, CDR2 YYDKDF (reference sequence). CDR3 amino acids: CATSPENGEQFF. The CDR3 coding sequence is TGTGCCACCAGCCCGGAGAATGGTGAGCAGTTCTTC.

The chain's CDR3 is CASRQGTTWEQYF. The CDR3 DNA sequence: TGTGCCAGCAGGCAGGGAACTACGTGGGAGCAGTACTTC. This chain connects TRBV12-3 or TRBV12-4 to TRBJ2-7; D perhaps matches TRBD1 (5 bases). Trimming stripped 6 bases from V and 7 bases from J, with 16 bases between. The CDR3 extends over 13 amino acids.

V gene TRBV5-1 combines with J gene TRBJ2-3, with 9 bases identical to TRBD2. The length of the CDR3 is 18 residues. The germline gives CDR1 SGHRS, CDR2 YFSETQ. Unmatched junction bases numbered 13, after V lost 3 bases and J lost 2 bases. In nucleotides, the CDR3 is TGCGCCAGCAGCTACCTATTCTCTAGCGGGAAAGACACAGATACGCAGTATTTT. Protein sequence: CASSYLFSSGKDTDTQYF.

This clonotype was detected only a few times. The rearrangement joins TRBV28 to TRBJ2-7, with 9 bases fitting TRBD2. V dropped 0 bases and J dropped 0; count of bases not matched to a gene: 15. The CDR3 extends over 20 amino acids. The germline gives CDR1 MDHEN, CDR2 SYDVKM. The CDR3 DNA is TGTGCCAGCAGTTTATGGCCCGTTTGGCTAGCGGGGCTTAGCTCCTACGAGCAGTACTTC. Amino acids: CASSLWPVWLAGLSSYEQYF. Full variable domain (missing parts from reference TRBV28 and TRBJ2-7): DVKVTQSSRYLVKRTGEKVFLECVQDMDHENMFWYRQDPGLGLRLIYFSYDVKMKEKGDIPEGYSVSREKKERFSLILESASTNQTSMYLCASSLWPVWLAGLSSYEQYFGPGTRLTVT.

V gene TRBV6-4 combines with J gene TRBJ2-3, with D tentatively TRBD2 (6 bases). The germline V and J ends were trimmed by 4 bases and 4 bases, with 18 bases remaining between them. The CDR3 contains 16 residues. Looked up from germline, CDR1 is MRHNA and CDR2 is SNTAGT. CDR3 sequence reads: CASSVGGIGVADTQYF. The DNA for the CDR3 is TGTGCCAGCAGTGTTGGCGGGATAGGGGTGGCAGATACGCAGTATTTT.

This chain connects TRBV4-1 to TRBJ1-5; 9 bases line up with TRBD1. Germline V gene data show CDR1 as MGHRA and CDR2 as YSYEKL. V lost 4 bases and J lost 0; bases outside the gene matches: 10. This CDR3 spans 18 amino acids. The CDR3 nucleotides read TGCGCCAGCAGCCGCGAACAGGGGGCCGGATATAGCAATCAGCCCCAGCATTTT. Protein: CASSREQGAGYSNQPQHF.

This clonotype occurred a few times. V usage is TRBV29-1 and J usage is TRBJ2-7; TRBD2 aligns across 9 bases. The V segment lost 5 bases and the J segment 2 bases; nucleotides outside the gene matches: 4. The CDR3 totals 13 residues. Per the germline V gene, CDR1 is SQVTM and CDR2 is ANQGSEA. The CDR3 reads CSVLSGRTYEQYF. CDR3 nucleotides: TGCAGCGTTCTGAGCGGGAGGACCTACGAGCAGTACTTC.

This clonotype was observed a handful of times. V usage is TRBV15 and J usage is TRBJ2-1; D tentatively reads TRBD1 or TRBD2 (5 bases each). V was pared by 5 bases and J by 9 bases, with 14 bases between. CDR3 size: 13 residues. Germline V gene sequence: CDR1 LNHNV, CDR2 YYDKDF (reference sequence). The CDR3 sequence: CATSSGRTREQFF. The CDR3 DNA sequence: TGTGCCACCAGCTCGGGACGAACTCGTGAGCAGTTCTTC.

The genes are TRBV20-1 and TRBJ2-7; 7 bases align to TRBD1. Germline V lookup: CDR1 DFQATT, CDR2 SNEGSKA (reference sequence). The length of the CDR3 is 14 residues. V shed 3 bases, J shed 4 bases, and the junction held 9 bases outside the gene matches. CDR3 coding DNA: TGCAGTGCTAGCGGAGCGGACAGGCCGTACGAGCAGTACTTC. Residues: CSASGADRPYEQYF.

The genes are TRBV25-1 and TRBJ2-5; 8 bases agree with TRBD1. The CDR3 sequence is 15 residues long. The junction had 8 bases not matched to a gene; V was cut back by 3 bases and J by 5 bases. The V gene's germline CDR1 is MGHDK and CDR2 SYGVNS. The CDR3 reads CASSDHRGTAETQYF. The CDR3 nucleotides are TGTGCCAGCAGTGATCACAGGGGGACTGCGGAGACCCAGTACTTC.